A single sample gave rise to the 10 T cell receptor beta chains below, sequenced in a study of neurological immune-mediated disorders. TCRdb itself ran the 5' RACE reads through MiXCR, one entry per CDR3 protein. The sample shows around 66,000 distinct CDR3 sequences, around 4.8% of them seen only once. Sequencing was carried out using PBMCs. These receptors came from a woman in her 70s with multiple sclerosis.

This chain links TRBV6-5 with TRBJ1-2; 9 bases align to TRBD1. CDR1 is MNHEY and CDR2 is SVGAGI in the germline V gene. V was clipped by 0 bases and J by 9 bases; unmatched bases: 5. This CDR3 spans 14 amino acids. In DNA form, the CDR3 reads TGTGCCAGCAGTTACTCGAGACAGGGGGGCAGCTACACCTTC. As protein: CASSYSRQGGSYTF.

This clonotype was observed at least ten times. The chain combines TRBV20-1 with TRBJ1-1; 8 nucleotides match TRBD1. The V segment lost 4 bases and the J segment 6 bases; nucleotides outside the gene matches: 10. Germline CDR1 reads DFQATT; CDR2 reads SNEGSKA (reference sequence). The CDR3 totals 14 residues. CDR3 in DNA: TGCAGTGCTATGCGATGGACAGGGAAGCCTGAAGCTTTCTTT. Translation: CSAMRWTGKPEAFF.

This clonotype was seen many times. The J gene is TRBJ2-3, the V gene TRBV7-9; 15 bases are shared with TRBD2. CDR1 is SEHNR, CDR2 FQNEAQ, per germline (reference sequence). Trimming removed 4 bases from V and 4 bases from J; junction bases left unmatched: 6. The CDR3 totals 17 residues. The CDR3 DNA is TGTGCCAGCAGCTCAGGACTAGCGGGAGGGCCAGCAGATACGCAGTATTTT. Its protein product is CASSSGLAGGPADTQYF.

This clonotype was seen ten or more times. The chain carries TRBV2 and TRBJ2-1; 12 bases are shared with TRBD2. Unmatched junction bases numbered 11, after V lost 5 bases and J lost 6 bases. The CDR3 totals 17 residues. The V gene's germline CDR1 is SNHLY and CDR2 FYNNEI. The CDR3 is CASSRKGGLAGVNEQFF. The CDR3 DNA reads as TGTGCCAGCAGTCGAAAGGGGGGACTAGCGGGCGTCAATGAGCAGTTCTTC.

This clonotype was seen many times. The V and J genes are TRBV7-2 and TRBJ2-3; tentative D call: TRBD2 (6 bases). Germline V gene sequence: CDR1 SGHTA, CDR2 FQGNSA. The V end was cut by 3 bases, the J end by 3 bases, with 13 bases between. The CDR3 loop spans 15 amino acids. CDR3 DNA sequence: TGTGCCAGCAGCTTGACGGGAGTGGGGACAGATACGCAGTATTTT. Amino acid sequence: CASSLTGVGTDTQYF.

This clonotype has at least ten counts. The CDR3 sequence: CASSDARRPGLSVPNEQFF. In DNA form, the CDR3 reads TGTGCCAGCAGCGACGCTCGGCGACCGGGACTCTCCGTCCCTAATGAGCAGTTCTTC. The J gene is TRBJ2-1, the V gene TRBV9, with D tentatively TRBD2 (6 bases). The CDR3 sequence is 19 residues long. Trimming pared 3 bases from V and 7 bases from J, leaving 29 bases between. CDR1 and CDR2 (germline): SGDLS, YYNGEE.

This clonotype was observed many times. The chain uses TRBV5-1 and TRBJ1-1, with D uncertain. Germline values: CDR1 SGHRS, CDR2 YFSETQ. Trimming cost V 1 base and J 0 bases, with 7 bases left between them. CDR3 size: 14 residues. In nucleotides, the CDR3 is TGCGCCAGCAGCTTGACGGCGATGAACACTGAAGCTTTCTTT. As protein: CASSLTAMNTEAFF.

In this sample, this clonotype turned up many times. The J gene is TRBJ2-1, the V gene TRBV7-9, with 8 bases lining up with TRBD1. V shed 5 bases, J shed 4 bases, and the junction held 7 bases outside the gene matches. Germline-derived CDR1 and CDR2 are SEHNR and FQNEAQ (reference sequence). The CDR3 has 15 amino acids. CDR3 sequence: CASSRGTGRYNEQFF. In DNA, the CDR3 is TGTGCCAGCAGCCGCGGGACAGGAAGGTACAATGAGCAGTTCTTC.

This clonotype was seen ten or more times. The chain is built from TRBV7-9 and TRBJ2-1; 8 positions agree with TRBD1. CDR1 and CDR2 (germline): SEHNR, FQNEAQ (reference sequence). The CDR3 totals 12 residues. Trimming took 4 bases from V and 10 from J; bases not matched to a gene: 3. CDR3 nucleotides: TGTGCCAGCAGCTCAACAGGGGGAGAGCAGTTCTTC. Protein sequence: CASSSTGGEQFF.

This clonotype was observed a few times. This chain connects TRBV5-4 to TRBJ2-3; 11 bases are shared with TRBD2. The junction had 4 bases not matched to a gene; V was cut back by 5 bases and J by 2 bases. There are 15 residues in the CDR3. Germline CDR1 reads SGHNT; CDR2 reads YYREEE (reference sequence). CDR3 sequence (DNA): TGTGCCAGCAGATCGACTAGCGGGATCACAGATACGCAGTATTTT. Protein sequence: CASRSTSGITDTQYF.